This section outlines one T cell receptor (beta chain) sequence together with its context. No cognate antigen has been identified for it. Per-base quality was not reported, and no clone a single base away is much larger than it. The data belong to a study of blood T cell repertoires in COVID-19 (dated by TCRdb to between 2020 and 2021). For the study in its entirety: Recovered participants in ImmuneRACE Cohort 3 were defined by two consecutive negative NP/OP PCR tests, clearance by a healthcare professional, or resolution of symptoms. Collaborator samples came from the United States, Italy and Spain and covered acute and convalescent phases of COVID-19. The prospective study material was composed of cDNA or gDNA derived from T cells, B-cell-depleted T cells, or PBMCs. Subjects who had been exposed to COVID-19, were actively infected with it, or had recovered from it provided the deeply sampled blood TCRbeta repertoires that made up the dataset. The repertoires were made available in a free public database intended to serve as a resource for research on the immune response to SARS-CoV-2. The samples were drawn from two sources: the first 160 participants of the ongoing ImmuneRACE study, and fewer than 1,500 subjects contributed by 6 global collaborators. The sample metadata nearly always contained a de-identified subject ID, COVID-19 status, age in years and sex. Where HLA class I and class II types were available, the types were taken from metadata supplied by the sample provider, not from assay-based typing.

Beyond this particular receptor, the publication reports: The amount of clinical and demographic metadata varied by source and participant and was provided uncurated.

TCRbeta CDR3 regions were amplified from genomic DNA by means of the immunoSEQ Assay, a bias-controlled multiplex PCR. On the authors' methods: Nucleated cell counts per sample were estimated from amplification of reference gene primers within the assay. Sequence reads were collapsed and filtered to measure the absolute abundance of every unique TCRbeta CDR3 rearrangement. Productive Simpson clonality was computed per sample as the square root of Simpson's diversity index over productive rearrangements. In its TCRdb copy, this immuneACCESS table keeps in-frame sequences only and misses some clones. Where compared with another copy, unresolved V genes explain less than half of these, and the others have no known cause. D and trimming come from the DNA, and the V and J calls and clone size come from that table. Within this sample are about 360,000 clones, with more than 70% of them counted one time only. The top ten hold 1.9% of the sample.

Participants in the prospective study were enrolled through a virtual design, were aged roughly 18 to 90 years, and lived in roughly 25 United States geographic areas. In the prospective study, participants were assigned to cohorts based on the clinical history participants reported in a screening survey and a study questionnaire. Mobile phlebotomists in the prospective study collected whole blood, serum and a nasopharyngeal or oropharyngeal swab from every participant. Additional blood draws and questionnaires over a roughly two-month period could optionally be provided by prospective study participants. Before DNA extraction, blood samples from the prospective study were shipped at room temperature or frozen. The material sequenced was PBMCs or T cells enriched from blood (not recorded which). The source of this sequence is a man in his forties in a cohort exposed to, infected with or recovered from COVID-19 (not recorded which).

In nucleotide form, the sequence is TGTGCCAGCTCACCACGACAGGCCGGGGAGCTGTTTTTT. Translated, this gives CASSPRQAGELFF. The sequence joins TRBV18 to TRBJ2-2, with a tentative D gene TRBD1 over 6 matching bases. V and J are truncated by 1 base and 6 bases respectively, leaving an intervening sequence of 6 bases. From the cysteine through the phenylalanine, the CDR3 covers 13 amino acids. The only DNA kept is the CDR3, 39 bases in frame from the first base. The germline V gene yields KGHSH for CDR1 and LQKENI for CDR2.